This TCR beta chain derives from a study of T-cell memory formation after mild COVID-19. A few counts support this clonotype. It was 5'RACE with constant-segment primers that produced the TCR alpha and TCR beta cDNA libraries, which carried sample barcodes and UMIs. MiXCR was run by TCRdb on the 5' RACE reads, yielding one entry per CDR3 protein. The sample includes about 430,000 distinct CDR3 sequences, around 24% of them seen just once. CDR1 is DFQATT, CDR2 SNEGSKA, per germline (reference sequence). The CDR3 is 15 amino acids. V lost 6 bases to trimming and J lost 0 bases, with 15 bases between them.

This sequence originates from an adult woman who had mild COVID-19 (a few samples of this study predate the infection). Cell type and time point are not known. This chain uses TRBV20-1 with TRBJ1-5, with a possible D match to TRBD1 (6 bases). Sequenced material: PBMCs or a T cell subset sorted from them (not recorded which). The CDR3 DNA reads TGCAGTGCCAAACACCAGGGGTATAGCAATCAGCCCCAGCATTTT. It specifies CSAKHQGYSNQPQHF.